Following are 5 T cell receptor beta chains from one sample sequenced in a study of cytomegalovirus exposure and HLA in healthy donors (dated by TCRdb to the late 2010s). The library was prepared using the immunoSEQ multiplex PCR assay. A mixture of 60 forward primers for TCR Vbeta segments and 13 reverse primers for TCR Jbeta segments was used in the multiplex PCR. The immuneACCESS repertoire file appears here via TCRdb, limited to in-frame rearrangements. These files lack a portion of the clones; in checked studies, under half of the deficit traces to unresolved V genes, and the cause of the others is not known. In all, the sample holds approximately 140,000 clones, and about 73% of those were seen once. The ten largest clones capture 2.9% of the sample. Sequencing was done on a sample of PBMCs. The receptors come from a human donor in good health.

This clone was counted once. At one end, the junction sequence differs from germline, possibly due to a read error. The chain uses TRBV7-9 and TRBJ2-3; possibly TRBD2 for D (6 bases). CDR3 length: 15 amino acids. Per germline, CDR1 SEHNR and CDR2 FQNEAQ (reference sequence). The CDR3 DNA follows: TGTTCCAGCAGCTTAGGGGAGGATTACACAGATACGCAGTATTTT. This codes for CSSSLGEDYTDTQYF.

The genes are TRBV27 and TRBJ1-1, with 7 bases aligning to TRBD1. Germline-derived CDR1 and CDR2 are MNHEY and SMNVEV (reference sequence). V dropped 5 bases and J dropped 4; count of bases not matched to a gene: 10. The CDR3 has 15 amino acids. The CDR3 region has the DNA TGTGCCAGCAGTATACTGACAGGGCTAGGCACTGAAGCTTTCTTT. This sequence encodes CASSILTGLGTEAFF.

Here the CDR3 reads CASRGIRAGAEQFF. CDR3 nucleotide sequence: TGTGCCAGCAGGGGGATCAGAGCGGGGGCCGAGCAGTTCTTC. V is TRBV7-2 and J is TRBJ2-1; 8 bases map to TRBD2. Germline values: CDR1 SGHTA, CDR2 FQGNSA. The CDR3 is 14 residues long. J lost 10 bases, V lost 6 bases, and 11 bases had no gene match.

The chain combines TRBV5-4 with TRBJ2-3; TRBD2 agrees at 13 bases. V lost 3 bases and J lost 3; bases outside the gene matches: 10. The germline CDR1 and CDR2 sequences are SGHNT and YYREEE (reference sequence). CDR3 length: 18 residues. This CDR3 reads CASSSGLAGEVATDTQYF. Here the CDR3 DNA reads TGTGCCAGCAGCTCCGGACTAGCGGGAGAGGTGGCGACAGATACGCAGTATTTT.

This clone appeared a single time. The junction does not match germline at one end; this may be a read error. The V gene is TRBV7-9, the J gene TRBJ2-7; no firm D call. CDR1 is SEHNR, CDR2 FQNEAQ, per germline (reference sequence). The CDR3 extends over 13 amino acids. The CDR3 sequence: CSSTQTTPYEQYF. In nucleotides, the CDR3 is TGTTCCAGCACCCAAACGACACCGTACGAGCAGTACTTC.